One sample yielded the 22 T cell receptor beta chains listed below, sequenced in a study of graft-versus-host responses after intestinal transplantation. For these TCRs, the target antigens are not known. Only in-frame clones appear in the TCRdb table, and some are missing; sequencing was by immunoSEQ multiplex PCR. Among fewer than 90,000 clones listed, 85% to 95% were seen once. The sample in question was unstimulated CD4+ T cells sorted from spleen or lymph node cells, obtained before transplant. The receptors stem from a human donor who was the organ donor for an intestinal transplant.

This chain uses TRBV28 with TRBJ2-3; no reliable D call. Germline assignment: CDR1 MDHEN and CDR2 SYDVKM. The V and J ends lost 3 bases and 2 bases respectively, with 9 bases between them. The CDR3 is 14 residues long. The CDR3 region is CASSLNGFTDTQYF. Here the CDR3 DNA reads TGTGCCAGCAGTTTGAATGGCTTCACAGATACGCAGTATTTT.

CDR3: CASSAGTEETQYF. For the CDR3, the DNA is TGTGCCAGCAGCGCCGGGACAGAAGAGACCCAGTACTTC. This chain uses TRBV9 with TRBJ2-5, with TRBD1 matching 7 bases. With 3 bases clipped from V and 3 bases from J, the junction kept 2 bases outside the gene matches. The CDR3 totals 13 residues. Germline CDR1 reads SGDLS; CDR2 reads YYNGEE. Together with reference TRBV9 and TRBJ2-5, the CDR3 gives the full variable domain: DSGVTQTPKHLITATGQRVTLRCSPRSGDLSVYWYQQSLDQGLQFLIQYYNGEERAKGNILERFSAQQFPDLHSELNLSSLELGDSALYFCASSAGTEETQYFGPGTRLLVL.

V usage is TRBV30 and J usage is TRBJ1-1, with D possibly matching TRBD1 (6 bases). The CDR3 covers 12 residues. V lost 5 bases and J 1 base, leaving 8 bases between the germline ends. The germline CDR1 and CDR2 sequences are GTSNPN and SVGIG (reference sequence). CDR3 DNA: TGTGCCTGGGTGGGACAGAACACTGAAGCTTTCTTT. It is translated as CAWVGQNTEAFF.

The chain links TRBV9 to TRBJ2-3, with 7 nucleotides matching TRBD1. J gave up 3 bases and V 4 bases, and 5 bases lay outside the gene matches. The CDR3 totals 14 residues. Germline CDR1 and CDR2: SGDLS and YYNGEE. The chain's CDR3 is CASSHGQATDTQYF. CDR3 nucleotide sequence: TGTGCCAGCAGCCATGGACAGGCGACAGATACGCAGTATTTT.

The chain combines TRBV7-9 with TRBJ1-6; D not certain. The germline CDR1 and CDR2 sequences are SEHNR and FQNEAQ (reference sequence). V was clipped by 5 bases and J by 5 bases, with 10 bases between them. The length of the CDR3 is 14 residues. In DNA, the CDR3 is TGTGCCAGCAGCCCCTTAGCACATAATTCACCCCTCCACTTT. It yields the protein CASSPLAHNSPLHF.

The chain joins TRBV9 to TRBJ2-7; 7 nucleotides line up with TRBD1. Germline V gene data show CDR1 as SGDLS and CDR2 as YYNGEE. CDR3 length: 14 amino acids. The junction had 7 bases not matched to a gene; V was cut back by 0 bases and J by 7 bases. The CDR3 DNA follows: TGTGCCAGCAGCGTAGCAGGGACAGTAGGGGAGCAGTACTTC. Protein: CASSVAGTVGEQYF. The entire variable domain, with the rest obtained from reference TRBV9 and TRBJ2-7, is as follows: DSGVTQTPKHLITATGQRVTLRCSPRSGDLSVYWYQQSLDQGLQFLIQYYNGEERAKGNILERFSAQQFPDLHSELNLSSLELGDSALYFCASSVAGTVGEQYFGPGTRLTVT.

The chain links TRBV5-4 to TRBJ2-5; 8 nucleotides agree with TRBD2. The CDR3 runs to 13 residues. V shed 0 bases and J 5 bases; nucleotides not matched to a gene: 0. Germline CDR1 is SGHNT and CDR2 is YYREEE (reference sequence). The CDR3 here is CASSLASGETQYF. CDR3 DNA: TGTGCCAGCAGCTTGGCTAGCGGGGAGACCCAGTACTTC.

The DNA for the CDR3 is TGTGCCAGCAGCCCCCGACTAGCGGGGGTCTCTCAAGAGACCCAGTACTTC. This sequence encodes CASSPRLAGVSQETQYF. J is TRBJ2-5 and V is TRBV7-3, with TRBD2 matching 12 bases. The CDR3 runs 17 residues. Germline assignment: CDR1 SGHTA and CDR2 FQGTGA. After removal of 5 bases from V and 2 bases from J, the junction contained 9 bases not matched to a gene.

The sample holds a few counts of this clone. The V and J genes are TRBV2 and TRBJ1-1; D gene unclear. V lost 4 bases to trimming and J lost 2 bases, with 8 bases between them. This CDR3 comprises 13 residues. CDR1 SNHLY and CDR2 FYNNEI come from the germline V gene. The CDR3 region has the DNA TGTGCCAGCAGTGGCAGGATAAACACTGAAGCTTTCTTT. Its protein is CASSGRINTEAFF.

The chain employs TRBV10-3 and TRBJ1-2, with 9 bases lining up with TRBD1. Unmatched junction bases numbered 5, after V lost 6 bases and J lost 3 bases. There are 14 residues in the CDR3. The germline V gene has CDR1 ENHRY and CDR2 SYGVKD. The DNA of the CDR3 is TGTGCCATCAGCAAGGGACAGGGCGACTATGGCTACACCTTC. It specifies CAISKGQGDYGYTF.

The V call is TRBV13, the J call TRBJ1-2; 7 bases fit TRBD1. This CDR3 comprises 13 residues. V shed 5 bases, J shed 2 bases, and the junction held 2 bases outside the gene matches. Germline CDR1 is PRHDT and CDR2 is FYEKMQ (reference sequence). As DNA, the CDR3 is TGTGCCAGCAGCCGACAGGGCAACTATGGCTACACCTTC. This codes for CASSRQGNYGYTF. Full variable domain (outside the CDR3, taken from reference TRBV13 and TRBJ1-2): AAGVIQSPRHLIKEKRETATLKCYPIPRHDTVYWYQQGPGQDPQFLISFYEKMQSDKGSIPDRFSAQQFSDYHSELNMSSLELGDSALYFCASSRQGNYGYTFGSGTRLTVV.

The V call is TRBV18, the J call TRBJ1-3; 7 positions match TRBD1. The J segment lost 0 bases and the V segment lost 3 bases, leaving 5 bases of the junction unmatched. CDR1 is KGHSH, CDR2 LQKENI, per germline. The CDR3 loop spans 16 amino acids. The CDR3 DNA reads as TGTGCCAGCTCACCGACAGGGATAAGCTCTGGAAACACCATATATTTT. This encodes CASSPTGISSGNTIYF. The whole variable domain, filled in from reference TRBV18 and TRBJ1-3, reads NAGVMQNPRHLVRRRGQEARLRCSPMKGHSHVYWYRQLPEEGLKFMVYLQKENIIDESGMPKERFSAEFPKEGPSILRIQQVVRGDSAAYFCASSPTGISSGNTIYFGEGSWLTVV.

The V and J genes are TRBV27 and TRBJ1-1; no clear D gene. CDR3 length: 14 amino acids. Germline loops: CDR1 MNHEY, CDR2 SMNVEV (reference sequence). Trimming left V 10 bases short and J 0 bases short, with 15 bases between. The CDR3 nucleotides are TGTGCCACTTTGCCCAGGCTAATGAACACTGAAGCTTTCTTT. Protein product: CATLPRLMNTEAFF.

The rearrangement links TRBV5-6 to TRBJ2-1; D is perhaps TRBD2 (6 bases). The CDR3 is 18 residues long. With 0 bases removed from V and 4 bases from J, the gap between germline ends came to 20 bases. Germline V CDR1 and CDR2: SGHDT, YYEEEE. The CDR3 region is CASSLGAREETRYNEQFF. DNA for the CDR3: TGTGCCAGCAGCTTGGGTGCCAGGGAGGAAACCAGATACAATGAGCAGTTCTTC. Full variable domain (rest looked up from reference TRBV5-6 and TRBJ2-1): DAGVTQSPTHLIKTRGQQVTLRCSPKSGHDTVSWYQQALGQGPQFIFQYYEEEERQRGNFPDRFSGHQFPNYSSELNVNALLLGDSALYLCASSLGAREETRYNEQFFGPGTRLTVL.

The V gene is TRBV4-1, the J gene TRBJ2-3; TRBD2 agrees at 9 bases. V shed 0 bases and J 2 bases; nucleotides not matched to a gene: 6. Per germline, CDR1 MGHRA and CDR2 YSYEKL. The CDR3 is 17 amino acids. CDR3 nucleotide sequence: TGCGCCAGCAGCCAAGATCGGCGGGGGGGAAACACAGATACGCAGTATTTT. It is translated as CASSQDRRGGNTDTQYF.

The chain joins TRBV18 to TRBJ1-1; D gene uncertain. V lost 1 base, J lost 1 base, and 16 bases lay in between. The CDR3 has 17 amino acids. Looked up from germline, CDR1 is KGHSH and CDR2 is LQKENI. DNA of the CDR3: TGTGCCAGCTCACCACTCGTGTCAAGCAGCCCGAACACTGAAGCTTTCTTT. Its protein product is CASSPLVSSSPNTEAFF.

The V and J genes are TRBV7-6 and TRBJ2-5, with D unresolved. The assigned J gene may be wrong: the sequence end matches TRBJ2-7 better. The V gene's germline CDR1 is SGHVS and CDR2 FNYEAQ. The CDR3 runs to 12 residues. Here the CDR3 reads CASSLAPYEQYF. CDR3 DNA sequence: TGTGCCAGCAGCTTAGCTCCGTACGAGCAGTACTTC.

The chain links TRBV28 to TRBJ1-2, with D perhaps TRBD1 (6 bases). The length of the CDR3 is 13 residues. Trimming removed 6 bases at V and 1 base at J, with 9 bases between. Germline V lookup: CDR1 MDHEN, CDR2 SYDVKM. CDR3 loop: CASRQDSNYGYTF. CDR3 nucleotide sequence: TGTGCCAGCAGACAGGACAGTAACTATGGCTACACCTTC.

This chain uses TRBV28 with TRBJ2-7; D is possibly TRBD1 (6 bases). V lost 3 bases, J lost 2 bases, and 11 bases lay in between. Germline loops: CDR1 MDHEN, CDR2 SYDVKM. This CDR3 has 14 amino acids. DNA of the CDR3: TGTGCCAGCAGTTTTGTGACAGGCACCTACGAGCAGTACTTC. It is translated as CASSFVTGTYEQYF.

This clone is a singleton in its sample. The V gene is TRBV5-6, the J gene TRBJ2-5; no definite D call. This CDR3 has 12 amino acids. The germline gives CDR1 SGHDT, CDR2 YYEEEE. With 1 base removed from V and 4 bases from J, the gap between germline ends came to 5 bases. CDR3 nucleotides: TGTGCCAGCAGCTTGTCTCCAGAGACCCAGTACTTC. Protein product: CASSLSPETQYF.

The chain links TRBV5-1 to TRBJ1-2, with a possible D match to TRBD1 (6 bases). The CDR3 covers 16 residues. Germline assignment: CDR1 SGHRS and CDR2 YFSETQ. The V and J ends lost 0 bases and 8 bases respectively, with 20 bases between them. The CDR3 here is CASSLGRGAGLDGYTF. For the CDR3, the DNA is TGCGCCAGCAGCTTGGGGCGGGGGGCCGGCCTCGACGGCTACACCTTC. Full variable domain (outside the CDR3, taken from reference TRBV5-1 and TRBJ1-2): KAGVTQTPRYLIKTRGQQVTLSCSPISGHRSVSWYQQTPGQGLQFLFEYFSETQRNKGNFPGRFSGRQFSNSRSEMNVSTLELGDSALYLCASSLGRGAGLDGYTFGSGTRLTVV.

This sequence joins TRBV7-2 and TRBJ1-5; no clear D. The CDR3 extends over 16 amino acids. Germline V lookup: CDR1 SGHTA, CDR2 FQGNSA. Trimming cost V 2 bases and J 0 bases, with 11 bases left between them. DNA of the CDR3: TGTGCCAGCAGCTTAAGGGCAGATTATAGCAATCAGCCCCAGCATTTT. Translation: CASSLRADYSNQPQHF.